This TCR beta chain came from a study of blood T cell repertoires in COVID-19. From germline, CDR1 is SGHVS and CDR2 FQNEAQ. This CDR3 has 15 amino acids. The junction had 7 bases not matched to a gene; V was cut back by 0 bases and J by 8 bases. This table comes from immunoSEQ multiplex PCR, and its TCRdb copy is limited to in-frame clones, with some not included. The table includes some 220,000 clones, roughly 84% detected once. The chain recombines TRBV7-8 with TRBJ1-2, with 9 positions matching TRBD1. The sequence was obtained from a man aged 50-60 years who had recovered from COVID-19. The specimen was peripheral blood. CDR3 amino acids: CASSLATGQGWGYTF. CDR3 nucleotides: TGTGCCAGCAGCTTAGCGACGGGACAGGGTTGGGGCTACACCTTC.